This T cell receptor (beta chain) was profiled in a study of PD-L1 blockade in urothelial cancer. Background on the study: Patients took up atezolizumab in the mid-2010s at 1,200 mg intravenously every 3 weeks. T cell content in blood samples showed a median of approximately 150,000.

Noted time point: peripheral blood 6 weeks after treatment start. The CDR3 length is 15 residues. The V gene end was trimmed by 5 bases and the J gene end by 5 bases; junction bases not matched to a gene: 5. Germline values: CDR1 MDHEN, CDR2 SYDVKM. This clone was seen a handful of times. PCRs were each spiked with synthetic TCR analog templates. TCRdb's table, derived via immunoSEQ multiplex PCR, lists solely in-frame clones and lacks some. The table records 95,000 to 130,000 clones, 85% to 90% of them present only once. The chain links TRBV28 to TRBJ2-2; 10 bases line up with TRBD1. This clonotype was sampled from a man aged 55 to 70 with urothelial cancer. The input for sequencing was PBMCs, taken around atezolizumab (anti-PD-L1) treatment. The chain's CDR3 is CASSPTGQGTGELFF. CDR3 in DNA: TGTGCCAGCAGTCCAACGGGACAGGGGACCGGGGAGCTGTTTTTT.